A single sample is the source of the 28 T cell receptor beta chains below, sequenced in a study of T cell clonotyping in hematopoietic cell transplantation. Profiled with immunoSEQ multiplex PCR; TCRdb holds only in-frame clones, not every one. The sample consists of 17,000 or so clones, 71% of them appearing once. Source material: peripheral blood mononuclear cells. The receptors originated from a woman aged 55-70 years in good health. Some clones in this sample may be carry-over from other donors' samples.

V gene TRBV5-6 combines with J gene TRBJ1-4; D uncertain. The germline CDR1 and CDR2 sequences are SGHDT and YYEEEE. CDR3 size: 18 residues. V was trimmed by 1 base and J by 3 bases, leaving 19 bases between them. The CDR3 loop is CASSLRVVWAEANEKLFF. DNA for the CDR3: TGTGCCAGCAGCTTGCGAGTCGTGTGGGCGGAAGCTAATGAAAAACTGTTTTTT.

This chain's CDR3 is CASSYGLSPAREQYF. CDR3 bases: TGTGCCAGCAGTTACGGGTTGAGTCCCGCCCGCGAGCAGTACTTC. The chain combines TRBV6-5 with TRBJ2-7; D is uncertain. This CDR3 has 15 residues. Trimming left V 2 bases short and J 6 bases short, with 17 bases between. Germline V gives CDR1 MNHEY, CDR2 SVGAGI.

This chain connects TRBV4-1 to TRBJ1-2; no reliable D call. Deletions cut 0 bases from V and 7 bases from J, with 12 bases between. The germline V gene encodes CDR1 MGHRA and CDR2 YSYEKL. This CDR3 is 14 amino acids long. In nucleotides, the CDR3 is TGCGCCAGCAGCCAAGACCACAGCAAGAGTGGCTACACCTTC. Protein sequence: CASSQDHSKSGYTF.

The rearrangement links TRBV5-4 to TRBJ2-7; 12 bases are a match to TRBD2. The CDR3 has 18 amino acids. The V and J ends lost 4 bases and 4 bases, in that order; junction bases with no gene match: 15. From germline, CDR1 is SGHNT and CDR2 YYREEE (reference sequence). CDR3 in DNA: TGTGCCAGCAGCCCCCGGAATAGTCCTAGCGGGGGGGAATACGAGCAGTACTTC. Its protein product is CASSPRNSPSGGEYEQYF.

The genes are TRBV2 and TRBJ2-7; TRBD1 matches 9 bases. This CDR3 has 14 residues. Germline loops: CDR1 SNHLY, CDR2 FYNNEI. V shed 2 bases, J shed 5 bases, and the junction held 4 bases outside the gene matches. The CDR3 spells CASSENRGPDEQYF. In nucleotides, the CDR3 is TGTGCCAGCAGTGAAAACAGGGGGCCGGACGAGCAGTACTTC.

The CDR3 region is CASSGLDGAGELFF. In nucleotides, the CDR3 is TGTGCCAGCAGCGGACTAGACGGTGCCGGGGAGCTGTTTTTT. The chain employs TRBV9 and TRBJ2-2; weak D call: TRBD2 (6 bases). CDR3 length equals 14 residues. Germline lookup yields CDR1 SGDLS and CDR2 YYNGEE. Trimming stripped 3 bases from V and 6 bases from J, with 12 bases between. Looking up the rest from reference TRBV9 and TRBJ2-2 gives the full variable domain: DSGVTQTPKHLITATGQRVTLRCSPRSGDLSVYWYQQSLDQGLQFLIQYYNGEERAKGNILERFSAQQFPDLHSELNLSSLELGDSALYFCASSGLDGAGELFFGEGSRLTVL.

Only one count was recorded for this clone. V usage is TRBV7-9 and J usage is TRBJ1-2; TRBD1 is a possible D gene (5 bases). V shed 4 bases and J shed 3 bases, with 18 bases lying between them. Germline-derived CDR1 and CDR2 are SEHNR and FQNEAQ (reference sequence). The CDR3 spans 16 residues. For the CDR3, the DNA is TGTGCCAGCAGCTCCCAGGGATTCACCCGGGACTATGGCTACACCTTC. Protein product: CASSSQGFTRDYGYTF.

The V and J genes are TRBV5-6 and TRBJ2-2; TRBD2 matches at 10 bases. The CDR3 is 16 residues long. V gave up 4 bases and J gave up 7 bases; unmatched junction bases: 10. CDR1 SGHDT and CDR2 YYEEEE come from the germline V gene. The CDR3 sequence: CASSRLAGVLSGELFF. CDR3 DNA sequence: TGTGCCAGCAGCAGGCTAGCGGGAGTCTTGAGCGGGGAGCTGTTTTTT. The variable domain in full, with the rest retrieved from reference TRBV5-6 and TRBJ2-2, is DAGVTQSPTHLIKTRGQQVTLRCSPKSGHDTVSWYQQALGQGPQFIFQYYEEEERQRGNFPDRFSGHQFPNYSSELNVNALLLGDSALYLCASSRLAGVLSGELFFGEGSRLTVL.

The chain employs TRBV29-1 and TRBJ2-1; the match to TRBD1 covers 10 bases. CDR1 is SQVTM, CDR2 ANQGSEA, per germline. The length of the CDR3 is 14 residues. The ends lost 7 bases at V and 4 bases at J; junction bases unmatched: 7. The CDR3 region has the DNA TGCAGCGCCAGGGACAGGGGTGGTTACAATGAGCAGTTCTTC. It codes for CSARDRGGYNEQFF.

This chain links TRBV9 with TRBJ1-4; possibly TRBD1 for D (5 bases). CDR3 size: 17 residues. V was pared by 0 bases and J by 4 bases, with 16 bases between. CDR1 and CDR2 from the germline V gene are SGDLS and YYNGEE. The CDR3 reads CASSVGGSGVINEKLFF. CDR3 coding DNA: TGTGCCAGCAGCGTAGGGGGCAGTGGTGTCATTAATGAAAAACTGTTTTTT. The full variable domain, its missing parts supplied by reference TRBV9 and TRBJ1-4, is DSGVTQTPKHLITATGQRVTLRCSPRSGDLSVYWYQQSLDQGLQFLIQYYNGEERAKGNILERFSAQQFPDLHSELNLSSLELGDSALYFCASSVGGSGVINEKLFFGSGTQLSVL.

This clone was seen a few times. The chain is built from TRBV7-2 and TRBJ1-2; D gene ambiguous. The germline V gene encodes CDR1 SGHTA and CDR2 FQGNSA. V lost 1 base and J 8 bases, leaving 11 bases between the germline ends. The CDR3 length is 13 residues. Here the CDR3 DNA reads TGTGCCAGCAGCTTAGGTTTCGCAGGAGGCTACACCTTC. This gives the protein CASSLGFAGGYTF.

This chain joins TRBV5-6 and TRBJ2-1; D might be TRBD1 (5 bases). This CDR3 comprises 13 residues. Trimming shortened V by 2 bases and J by 10 bases, and 13 bases separated the two germline ends. Germline-derived CDR1 and CDR2 are SGHDT and YYEEEE. The CDR3 protein is CASSFGAHREQFF. CDR3 bases: TGTGCCAGCAGCTTTGGGGCTCACAGGGAGCAGTTCTTC.

This clone was seen once. J is TRBJ1-2 and V is TRBV5-6; possibly TRBD1 for D (5 bases). From germline, CDR1 is SGHDT and CDR2 YYEEEE. V lost 4 bases, J lost 2 bases, and 15 bases lay in between. This CDR3 has 15 residues. The CDR3 protein is CASSKGARRNYGYTF. The CDR3 DNA reads as TGTGCCAGCAGCAAAGGGGCGAGGAGGAACTATGGCTACACCTTC. The full variable domain, rest sourced from reference TRBV5-6 and TRBJ1-2, is DAGVTQSPTHLIKTRGQQVTLRCSPKSGHDTVSWYQQALGQGPQFIFQYYEEEERQRGNFPDRFSGHQFPNYSSELNVNALLLGDSALYLCASSKGARRNYGYTFGSGTRLTVV.

The rearrangement joins TRBV29-1 to TRBJ2-3; D uncertain. The CDR3 length is 14 residues. The V and J ends lost 5 bases and 0 bases respectively, with 12 bases between them. Germline V CDR1 and CDR2: SQVTM, ANQGSEA. CDR3 nucleotides: TGCAGCGTTCAACGGGCAGGAAGCACAGATACGCAGTATTTT. Translating gives CSVQRAGSTDTQYF.

This chain links TRBV5-1 with TRBJ1-6; D might be TRBD1 (5 bases). The germline gives CDR1 SGHRS, CDR2 YFSETQ. V was pared by 2 bases and J by 7 bases, with 10 bases between. The CDR3 spans 14 residues. CDR3 sequence: CASSLKEGNSPLHF. CDR3 coding DNA: TGCGCCAGCAGCTTAAAAGAGGGGAATTCACCCCTCCACTTT.

CDR3 sequence (DNA): TGTGCCAGCAGTTCGGGGACAGGGACCCCTACTGAGGAGCAGTACTTC. The encoded protein is CASSSGTGTPTEEQYF. The chain couples TRBV28 to TRBJ2-7; 9 bases are a match to TRBD1. The CDR3 length is 16 residues. Losses at the gene ends were 4 bases for V and 7 bases for J; bases not matched to a gene: 14. Germline loops: CDR1 MDHEN, CDR2 SYDVKM.

This clone was seen a handful of times. Compared with germline, one end of the junction differs, possibly owing to a read error. This sequence joins TRBV28 and TRBJ1-1; no clear D gene. Germline V lookup: CDR1 MDHEN, CDR2 SYDVKM. CDR3 size: 13 residues. In DNA, the CDR3 is TGTGCCAGCAGTTTGAGTGTAAACACTGAAACTTTCTTT. Protein product: CASSLSVNTETFF.

The chain links TRBV5-4 to TRBJ1-2, with D uncertain. V was trimmed by 3 bases and J by 6 bases, leaving 15 bases between them. CDR1 and CDR2 (germline): SGHNT, YYREEE (reference sequence). This CDR3 spans 14 amino acids. DNA of the CDR3: TGTGCCAGCAGCTCGGACGGATATCTCAATGGCTACACCTTC. Encoded protein: CASSSDGYLNGYTF.

The chain links TRBV4-1 to TRBJ1-2; D is uncertain. Deletions cut 0 bases from V and 6 bases from J, with 14 bases between. The germline V gene encodes CDR1 MGHRA and CDR2 YSYEKL. This CDR3 is 15 amino acids long. DNA of the CDR3: TGCGCCAGCAGCCAAGACAGAGTTGGGGTGGATGGCTACACCTTC. Protein sequence: CASSQDRVGVDGYTF.

The J gene is TRBJ1-2, the V gene TRBV11-2; 7 bases fit TRBD1. The germline V gene has CDR1 SGHAT and CDR2 FQNNGV. This CDR3 is built from 16 residues. Germline trimming cut 4 bases from V and 1 base from J; bases unmatched to any gene: 9. The CDR3 sequence is CASSSIGDRFNYGYTF. The DNA of the CDR3 is TGTGCCAGCAGCTCGATAGGGGACAGATTTAACTATGGCTACACCTTC.

The chain uses TRBV6-1 and TRBJ2-3, with D maybe TRBD2 (5 bases). The V end was cut by 0 bases, the J end by 1 base, with 8 bases between. Per germline, CDR1 MNHNS and CDR2 SASEGT. This CDR3 is 15 amino acids long. The CDR3 DNA follows: TGTGCCAGCAGTGAAGCAGTGGAGGGCACAGATACGCAGTATTTT. It is translated as CASSEAVEGTDTQYF.

This sequence joins TRBV27 and TRBJ2-7, with 8 positions matching TRBD1. CDR1 is MNHEY and CDR2 is SMNVEV in the germline V gene (reference sequence). V shed 6 bases and J 5 bases; nucleotides not matched to a gene: 9. The CDR3 runs 14 residues. In nucleotides, the CDR3 is TGTGCCAGCAGCTTCAGGGGGCGCAGCAACGAGCAGTACTTC. Amino acid sequence: CASSFRGRSNEQYF.

The V call is TRBV4-1, the J call TRBJ2-5; 7 bases are a match to TRBD1. There are 15 residues in the CDR3. V shed 7 bases, J shed 1 base, and the junction held 9 bases outside the gene matches. Germline lookup yields CDR1 MGHRA and CDR2 YSYEKL. CDR3 residues: CASNPGQSFQETQYF. The CDR3 DNA follows: TGCGCCAGCAACCCGGGACAGTCCTTCCAAGAGACCCAGTACTTC.

The chain links TRBV4-3 to TRBJ1-2; 12 nucleotides agree with TRBD1. From germline, CDR1 is LGHNA and CDR2 YSLEER. The length of the CDR3 is 18 residues. The V and J ends lost 1 base and 4 bases, in that order; junction bases with no gene match: 10. The CDR3 region has the DNA TGCGCCAGCAGCCAAGTCCCGGGACAGGGGGCGGCTAGCTATGGCTACACCTTC. This sequence encodes CASSQVPGQGAASYGYTF.

V usage is TRBV29-1 and J usage is TRBJ1-2; 8 bases align to TRBD1. Germline values: CDR1 SQVTM, CDR2 ANQGSEA. V was clipped by 3 bases and J by 2 bases; unmatched bases: 2. The CDR3 is made up of 13 amino acids. The CDR3, as DNA: TGCAGCGTTGATGCAGGGGGCAACTATGGCTACACCTTC. This translates into CSVDAGGNYGYTF.

The V and J genes are TRBV6-5 and TRBJ2-1, with D maybe TRBD2 (5 bases). Trimming left V 10 bases short and J 5 bases short, with 9 bases between. The CDR3 has 11 amino acids. Germline CDR1 reads MNHEY; CDR2 reads SVGAGI. CDR3 nucleotide sequence: TGTGCCACCGGACTGAACAATGAGCAGTTCTTC. This codes for CATGLNNEQFF.

This clone was detected a few times. The chain carries TRBV28 and TRBJ1-2; D uncertain. V was trimmed by 2 bases and J by 7 bases, leaving 5 bases between them. From germline, CDR1 is MDHEN and CDR2 SYDVKM. CDR3 length: 11 residues. The DNA for the CDR3 is TGTGCCAGCAGTTTAAGGGTTGGCTACACCTTC. It yields the protein CASSLRVGYTF.

The rearrangement uses TRBV4-2 and TRBJ1-5; D gene ambiguous. V was shortened by 4 bases and J by 0 bases, with 13 bases between the two germline ends. The CDR3 contains 16 residues. Germline V lookup: CDR1 LGHNA, CDR2 YNFKEQ. In DNA, the CDR3 is TGTGCCAGCAGCCTCGAGGGCGGGTATAGCAATCAGCCCCAGCATTTT. This gives the protein CASSLEGGYSNQPQHF.